The 32 T cell receptor beta chains below come from one sample, sequenced in a study of blood T cells in healthy people across ages. It was with a sample-barcoded 5' primer and a J-beta primer mix that a second PCR of about 7 to 12 cycles was run. TCRdb fed the 5' RACE reads into MiXCR, producing one record per CDR3 protein. The sample has some 1.5 million distinct CDR3 sequences; roughly two fifths are singletons. The sequenced material came from blood. Source of these receptors: a woman aged 18 to 35 in good health.

The rearrangement links TRBV12-3 or TRBV12-4 to TRBJ1-1; D gene unclear. Trimming removed 3 bases from V and 7 bases from J, with 12 bases in between. This CDR3 has 13 residues. As DNA, the CDR3 is TGTGCCAGCAGTTTCGCCGGGGTCGGTGAAGCTTTCTTT. Protein product: CASSFAGVGEAFF.

This clonotype has ten or more counts. The V and J genes are TRBV11-2 and TRBJ2-7, with a tentative D call TRBD1 (5 bases). The V and J ends lost 0 bases and 6 bases respectively, with 24 bases between them. The germline gives CDR1 SGHAT, CDR2 FQNNGV. The CDR3 contains 18 residues. CDR3 protein: CASSLDRVFGRVPSEQYF. CDR3 in DNA: TGTGCCAGCAGCTTAGATCGGGTATTTGGCAGGGTACCTAGCGAGCAGTACTTC.

This chain uses TRBV27 with TRBJ2-7; the match to TRBD2 covers 11 bases. The junction had 6 bases not matched to a gene; V was cut back by 5 bases and J by 3 bases. The CDR3 has 15 amino acids. Per the germline V gene, CDR1 is MNHEY and CDR2 is SMNVEV (reference sequence). CDR3 coding DNA: TGTGCCAGCAGTACTAGCGGGAGAAGGAACTACGAGCAGTACTTC. This sequence encodes CASSTSGRRNYEQYF.

The gene calls are TRBV6-1 and TRBJ1-1; D may be TRBD1 (6 bases). The V and J ends lost 6 bases and 4 bases respectively, with 30 bases between them. Germline loops: CDR1 MNHNS, CDR2 SASEGT. The CDR3 totals 19 residues. The CDR3, as DNA: TGTGCCAGCAGGCGCACCGTTCCTCAGGGGTCGAGTCAGGGCACTGAAGCTTTCTTT. This sequence encodes CASRRTVPQGSSQGTEAFF.

The V gene is TRBV5-1, the J gene TRBJ1-1; no definite D call. V dropped 4 bases and J dropped 7 bases, with 14 bases sitting between them. Germline CDR1 and CDR2: SGHRS and YFSETQ. This CDR3 spans 13 amino acids. CDR3 nucleotide sequence: TGCGCCAGCAGCCCGCCAGAGGGCCTTGAAGCTTTCTTT. It codes for CASSPPEGLEAFF.

This clonotype turned up a few times. V usage is TRBV29-1 and J usage is TRBJ2-5, with no clear D. This CDR3 spans 15 amino acids. Germline assignment: CDR1 SQVTM and CDR2 ANQGSEA. Trimming stripped 6 bases from V and 0 bases from J, with 17 bases between. Here the CDR3 reads CSVAFVSPHQETQYF. The DNA for the CDR3 is TGCAGCGTCGCGTTTGTCTCACCCCACCAAGAGACCCAGTACTTC. Using reference TRBV29-1 and TRBJ2-5 for the parts outside the CDR3, the full variable domain is SAVISQKPSRDICQRGTSLTIQCQVDSQVTMMFWYRQQPGQSLTLIATANQGSEATYESGFVIDKFPISRPNLTFSTLTVSNMSPEDSSIYLCSVAFVSPHQETQYFGPGTRLLVL.

This clonotype was detected only a few times. The chain links TRBV2 to TRBJ1-6; no firm D call. This CDR3 contains 12 residues. Germline CDR1 SNHLY, CDR2 FYNNEI. Trimming stripped 6 bases from V and 9 bases from J, with 9 bases between. The CDR3 DNA sequence: TGTGCCAGCAGCCCCCAAGGTTCACCCCTCCACTTT. As protein: CASSPQGSPLHF.

In its sample, this clonotype was seen a few times. The V and J genes are TRBV20-1 and TRBJ1-6; a weak D match, TRBD1 (5 bases). From germline, CDR1 is DFQATT and CDR2 SNEGSKA (reference sequence). Trimming removed 3 bases at V and 10 bases at J, with 13 bases between. CDR3 length equals 13 residues. The CDR3 reads CSASDSVSSPLHF. The CDR3 region has the DNA TGCAGTGCTAGCGACAGCGTTTCCTCACCCCTCCACTTT.

In its sample, this clonotype was seen a few times. The chain employs TRBV6-5 and TRBJ2-3, with D perhaps matching TRBD1 or TRBD2 (5 bases each). CDR1 is MNHEY, CDR2 SVGAGI, per germline. V was pared by 5 bases and J by 4 bases, with 13 bases between. CDR3 length equals 14 residues. CDR3 protein: CASSDLGTADTQYF. The CDR3 DNA follows: TGTGCCAGCAGTGACCTAGGGACGGCAGATACGCAGTATTTT.

The sample holds many counts of this clonotype. As DNA, the CDR3 is TGCAGTGCTAGAGTCTACAGGAACACTGAAGCTTTCTTT. This gives the protein CSARVYRNTEAFF. This rearrangement joins TRBV20-1 to TRBJ1-1; D gene uncertain. CDR1 and CDR2 (germline): DFQATT, SNEGSKA (reference sequence). The CDR3 consists of 13 residues. V was cut by 1 base and J by 1 base, with 7 bases left in between.

Only a few counts were recorded for this clonotype. The chain is built from TRBV5-1 and TRBJ2-7; possible D gene TRBD2, 6 bases. The V gene's germline CDR1 is SGHRS and CDR2 YFSETQ. V lost 0 bases and J lost 7, with 17 bases in between. The CDR3 totals 15 residues. The CDR3 nucleotides read TGCGCCAGCAGCTTGGAGGCTAGCGTTGTCAATGAGCAGTACTTC. Its translation: CASSLEASVVNEQYF.

The chain has TRBV21-1 and TRBJ2-4; TRBD1, the table's D call, was not compared with the DNA. TRBV21-1 is annotated as a pseudogene. The CDR3 length is 20 residues. The CDR3 nucleotides are TGTGCCAGCAGCAAAGGACAGTGGGTGATTGACCCGACGGTCAAAAACATTCAGTACTTC. Translating it yields CASSKGQWVIDPTVKNIQYF.

V is TRBV11-2 and J is TRBJ2-5; 8 bases line up with TRBD1. The V and J ends lost 5 bases and 2 bases, in that order; junction bases with no gene match: 7. In germline, CDR1 is SGHAT, CDR2 FQNNGV. CDR3 length equals 15 residues. CDR3 sequence reads: CASSLHGTGQETQYF. The CDR3 DNA reads TGTGCCAGCAGCCTCCATGGGACAGGACAAGAGACCCAGTACTTC.

The chain carries TRBV19 and TRBJ1-5; D unclear. Germline V gene sequence: CDR1 LNHDA, CDR2 SQIVND (reference sequence). V lost 7 bases, J lost 1 base, and 11 bases lay in between. This CDR3 has 14 amino acids. The CDR3 protein is CASTNHKSNQPQHF. CDR3 DNA sequence: TGTGCCAGTACAAATCATAAGAGCAATCAGCCCCAGCATTTT.

This clonotype was observed a few times. The chain recombines TRBV12-3 or TRBV12-4 with TRBJ2-5, with D tentatively TRBD1 or TRBD2 (5 bases each). V lost 3 bases, J lost 1 base, and 9 bases lay in between. The CDR3 loop spans 14 amino acids. CDR3 residues: CASSFWDAQETQYF. The CDR3 DNA is TGTGCCAGCAGTTTTTGGGACGCCCAAGAGACCCAGTACTTC.

V gene TRBV7-2 combines with J gene TRBJ2-1, with 8 nucleotides matching TRBD2. CDR1 and CDR2 from the germline V gene are SGHTA and FQGNSA. The CDR3 spans 15 residues. Unmatched junction bases numbered 16, after V lost 5 bases and J lost 13 bases. The DNA of the CDR3 is TGTGCCAGCAGCCCCCCGGGACTGCAGCGGGAGACCCAGTTCTTC. Translation: CASSPPGLQRETQFF.

The genes are TRBV6-2 or TRBV6-3 and TRBJ2-7; D possibly matches TRBD1 or TRBD2 (5 bases each). This CDR3 has 14 residues. Per germline, CDR1 MNHEY and CDR2 SVGEGT. V shed 8 bases and J shed 3 bases, with 17 bases lying between them. CDR3 sequence: CASRYGTINYEQYF. The CDR3, as DNA: TGTGCCAGCCGATACGGGACCATTAACTACGAGCAGTACTTC.

The chain has TRBV10-3 and TRBJ2-3; 9 bases fit TRBD2. Germline assignment: CDR1 ENHRY and CDR2 SYGVKD. The CDR3 is made up of 17 amino acids. The J segment lost 2 bases and the V segment lost 0 bases, leaving 6 bases of the junction unmatched. The CDR3 sequence is CAISESWREGLTDTQYF. Written as DNA, the CDR3 is TGTGCCATCAGTGAGTCGTGGCGGGAGGGTCTCACAGATACGCAGTATTTT.

The chain is built from TRBV20-1 and TRBJ2-1, with TRBD2 matching 8 bases. Germline CDR1 DFQATT, CDR2 SNEGSKA (reference sequence). The junction had 6 bases not matched to a gene; V was cut back by 1 base and J by 4 bases. The CDR3 is 15 residues long. In DNA, the CDR3 is TGCAGTGCTAGAGTCGGGAGCGGGAGTTACAATGAGCAGTTCTTC. Protein: CSARVGSGSYNEQFF.

V is TRBV3-1 and J is TRBJ2-1, with 12 bases aligning to TRBD1. V lost 1 base, J lost 7 bases, and 2 bases stayed unmatched. This CDR3 contains 15 residues. CDR1 LGHDT and CDR2 YNNKEL come from the germline V gene (reference sequence). CDR3 bases: TGTGCCAGCAGCCAAGCGGGACAGGGGGCGAATGAGCAGTTCTTC. It codes for CASSQAGQGANEQFF.

V and J are TRBV5-1 and TRBJ2-6; D gene ambiguous. The V end lost 2 bases, the J end lost 4 bases, and 4 bases lay between the germline ends. The CDR3 length is 13 residues. Germline-derived CDR1 and CDR2 are SGHRS and YFSETQ. The CDR3 sequence: CASSFEGANVLTF. CDR3 bases: TGCGCCAGCAGCTTTGAGGGGGCCAACGTCCTGACTTTC.

The chain is built from TRBV10-3 and TRBJ2-5; TRBD1 might be the D (5 bases). V was shortened by 0 bases and J by 4 bases, with 12 bases between the two germline ends. CDR1 and CDR2 (germline): ENHRY, SYGVKD. CDR3 length: 15 residues. CDR3 nucleotide sequence: TGTGCCATCAGTGAGTCCGGCAGGGATAGAGAGACCCAGTACTTC. Its translation is CAISESGRDRETQYF.

The chain links TRBV11-2 to TRBJ2-7; D ambiguous. The CDR3 length is 15 residues. V was trimmed by 0 bases and J by 1 base, leaving 10 bases between them. Germline CDR1 and CDR2: SGHAT and FQNNGV. This CDR3 reads CASSLDTVWSYEQYF. The CDR3 DNA reads as TGTGCCAGCAGCTTAGACACTGTCTGGTCCTACGAGCAGTACTTC.

The rearrangement joins TRBV20-1 to TRBJ1-2, with D possibly matching TRBD1 (5 bases). The CDR3 extends over 14 amino acids. Trimming took 5 bases from V and 4 from J, leaving 17 bases between them. From germline, CDR1 is DFQATT and CDR2 SNEGSKA (reference sequence). This CDR3 reads CSAGTSRRAYGYTF. In nucleotides, the CDR3 is TGCAGTGCTGGGACCTCTCGCAGAGCCTATGGCTACACCTTC.

The chain carries TRBV29-1 and TRBJ1-2, with D uncertain. The CDR3 sequence is 11 residues long. In germline, CDR1 is SQVTM, CDR2 ANQGSEA. V was cut by 7 bases and J by 8 bases, with 14 bases left in between. The CDR3 DNA sequence: TGCAGCGCCCACAGTCTTAGAGGCTACACCTTC. Its translation is CSAHSLRGYTF.

The chain joins TRBV12-3 or TRBV12-4 to TRBJ2-2; 8 bases agree with TRBD1. J gave up 0 bases and V 7 bases, and 7 bases lay outside the gene matches. The CDR3 spans 16 residues. This CDR3 is CASKPQGASNTGELFF. CDR3 nucleotides: TGTGCCAGCAAGCCTCAGGGGGCTTCGAACACCGGGGAGCTGTTTTTT.

CDR3 coding DNA: TGTGCCAGCAGTGACTACGGGACGGCGTACGAGCAGTACTTC. Translating it yields CASSDYGTAYEQYF. The rearrangement uses TRBV25-1 and TRBJ2-7, with D perhaps TRBD1 or TRBD2 (5 bases each). Germline CDR1 is MGHDK and CDR2 is SYGVNS. This CDR3 is 14 amino acids long. Trimming cost V 3 bases and J 4 bases, with 13 bases left between them.

The genes are TRBV4-3 and TRBJ2-7, with D perhaps matching TRBD2 (7 bases). V was shortened by 4 bases and J by 7 bases, with 23 bases between the two germline ends. This CDR3 has 16 amino acids. CDR1 and CDR2 (germline): LGHNA, YSLEER. CDR3 bases: TGCGCCAGCAGCCGTACGAGAGGGGGGGGAAACAATGAGCAGTACTTC. It yields the protein CASSRTRGGGNNEQYF.

This clonotype was detected once. V gene TRBV3-1 combines with J gene TRBJ2-4, with D hard to call. The CDR3 loop spans 12 amino acids. V shed 7 bases and J shed 13 bases, with 17 bases lying between them. Germline-derived CDR1 and CDR2 are LGHDT and YNNKEL (reference sequence). The CDR3 sequence: CASNLGQIGQYF. DNA of the CDR3: TGTGCCAGCAACCTTGGGCAGATAGGGCAGTACTTC. The entire variable domain, with the rest obtained from reference TRBV3-1 and TRBJ2-4, is as follows: DTAVSQTPKYLVTQMGNDKSIKCEQNLGHDTMYWYKQDSKKFLKIMFSYNNKELIINETVPNRFSPKSPDKAHLNLHINSLELGDSAVYFCASNLGQIGQYFGAGTRLSVL.

This clonotype was seen a handful of times. The chain combines TRBV6-6 with TRBJ2-1; TRBD2 agrees at 15 bases. Trimming at V came to 2 bases and at J to 8 bases, leaving 7 bases not matched to a gene. The CDR3 contains 17 residues. Germline CDR1 MNHNY, CDR2 SVGAGI (reference sequence). CDR3: CASSYGTSGGPIDEQFF. The CDR3 DNA is TGTGCCAGCAGTTACGGGACTAGCGGGGGGCCCATTGATGAGCAGTTCTTC.

In this sample, this clonotype turned up a few times. This sequence joins TRBV9 and TRBJ2-1; TRBD1 aligns across 7 bases. Per the germline V gene, CDR1 is SGDLS and CDR2 is YYNGEE. The CDR3 is 15 amino acids. J lost 2 bases, V lost 2 bases, and 4 bases had no gene match. This chain's CDR3 is CASSVWTGPYNEQFF. CDR3 DNA sequence: TGTGCCAGCAGCGTGTGGACAGGCCCCTACAATGAGCAGTTCTTC.

This chain connects TRBV12-3 or TRBV12-4 to TRBJ1-2, with D possibly being TRBD1 (5 bases). This CDR3 is built from 14 residues. Trimming cost V 4 bases and J 4 bases, with 13 bases left between them. CDR3 in amino acids: CASSSIGTLYGYTF. CDR3 DNA: TGTGCCAGCAGTTCAATCGGGACGCTCTATGGCTACACCTTC.